This is a list of T cell receptor beta chains from one sample in a study of OX40 agonist ivuxolimab in advanced cancers. Some clones are missing from TCRdb's copy, which holds only in-frame ones; the method was immunoSEQ multiplex PCR. The sample consists of more than 20,000 clones, around 67% of them appearing once. The specimen comprised CD4+ or CD8+ T cells sorted from blood, sampled in a trial of the OX40 agonist ivuxolimab. These receptors originate from an adult with an advanced solid tumor such as melanoma, head and neck, liver or kidney cancer. Both conserved end residues are part of each CDR3. Fields, in order: D gene, V gene, J gene, clone size, CDR3 protein, CDR3 DNA. The D gene is left open where the match is weak. Only part of the rows carry a size: once, few, many, or a class if the clone is expanded.

D: -
V: TRBV7-8
J: TRBJ2-3
size: -
CDR3: CASSDDRRTDTQYF
DNA: TGTGCCAGCAGCGACGACAGGAGGACAGATACGCAGTATTTT

D: -
V: TRBV7-2
J: TRBJ2-2
size: few
CDR3: CASSGRQKNTGELFF
DNA: TGTGCCAGCAGCGGCAGACAGAAGAACACCGGGGAGCTGTTTTTT

D: -
V: TRBV9
J: TRBJ2-1
size: -
CDR3: CASSVAPGTYNEQFF
DNA: TGTGCCAGCAGCGTAGCGCCAGGGACATACAATGAGCAGTTCTTC

D: TRBD2
V: TRBV7-9
J: TRBJ2-1
size: once
CDR3: CASSFGTSGYNEQFF
DNA: TGTGCCAGCAGCTTTGGGACTAGCGGATACAATGAGCAGTTCTTC

D: -
V: TRBV5-5
J: TRBJ2-7
size: -
CDR3: CASSSRSDGGYEQYF
DNA: TGTGCCAGCAGCTCACGCTCGGACGGAGGCTACGAGCAGTACTTC

D: TRBD2
V: TRBV6-5
J: TRBJ2-3
size: -
CDR3: CASSSAGTTTDTQYF
DNA: TGTGCCAGCAGTTCCGCCGGGACTACCACAGATACGCAGTATTTT

D: -
V: TRBV6-6
J: TRBJ2-2
size: -
CDR3: CASSFETGELFF
DNA: TGTGCCAGCAGCTTTGAGACCGGGGAGCTGTTTTTT

D: TRBD1
V: TRBV27
J: TRBJ2-7
size: few
CDR3: CASSLQTGNEQYF
DNA: TGTGCCAGCAGTTTGCAGACAGGGAACGAGCAGTACTTC

D: TRBD2
V: TRBV19
J: TRBJ2-5
size: few
CDR3: CASSVQRGTQETQYF
DNA: TGTGCCAGTAGTGTCCAGCGGGGAACCCAAGAGACCCAGTACTTC

D: -
V: TRBV6-5
J: TRBJ2-2
size: -
CDR3: CASSWTVSNTGELFF
DNA: TGTGCCAGCAGTTGGACCGTTTCGAACACCGGGGAGCTGTTTTTT

D: -
V: TRBV19
J: TRBJ1-1
size: medium-sized
CDR3: CASSITPGGNTEAFF
DNA: TGTGCCAGTAGTATAACCCCGGGGGGGAACACTGAAGCTTTCTTT

D: -
V: TRBV19
J: TRBJ1-2
size: -
CDR3: CASSLGPWEVDGYTF
DNA: TGTGCCAGTAGTCTCGGGCCCTGGGAAGTGGATGGCTACACCTTC

D: -
V: TRBV28
J: TRBJ2-1
size: few
CDR3: CASSFRPTYNEQFF
DNA: TGTGCCAGCAGTTTCAGGCCGACGTACAATGAGCAGTTCTTC

D: -
V: TRBV5-1
J: TRBJ2-7
size: -
CDR3: CASSPPGTYEQYF
DNA: TGTGCCAGCAGCCCTCCGGGAACCTACGAGCAGTACTTC

D: TRBD1
V: TRBV13
J: TRBJ2-7
size: -
CDR3: CASSLEGGKGEQYF
DNA: TGTGCCAGCAGCTTAGAAGGGGGCAAGGGCGAGCAGTACTTC

D: TRBD1
V: TRBV30
J: TRBJ2-3
size: -
CDR3: CAWSQGQGKADTQYF
DNA: TGTGCCTGGAGTCAAGGACAGGGAAAAGCAGATACGCAGTATTTT

D: TRBD1
V: TRBV9
J: TRBJ1-2
size: medium-sized
CDR3: CASSPYRDRGHTF
DNA: TGTGCCAGCAGCCCCTACCGGGACAGGGGACACACCTTC

D: -
V: TRBV19
J: TRBJ1-1
size: -
CDR3: CASSMWENTEAFF
DNA: TGTGCCAGTAGTATGTGGGAGAACACTGAAGCTTTCTTT

D: -
V: TRBV7-7
J: TRBJ2-1
size: -
CDR3: CASSLAGGRPPTYNEQFF
DNA: TGTGCTAGCAGCTTAGCCGGGGGCCGGCCCCCAACCTACAATGAGCAGTTCTTC

D: TRBD2
V: TRBV4-1
J: TRBJ2-2
size: few
CDR3: CASSQERLAGPSNTGELFF
DNA: TGCGCCAGCAGCCAAGAGAGGCTAGCGGGGCCTTCGAACACCGGGGAGCTGTTTTTT

D: -
V: TRBV5-6
J: TRBJ1-1
size: few
CDR3: CASSLAGREDQAFF
DNA: TGTGCCAGCAGCTTGGCCGGGAGGGAAGACCAAGCTTTCTTT

D: TRBD1
V: TRBV4-3
J: TRBJ1-2
size: -
CDR3: CASSLIAGGPNYGYTF
DNA: TGCGCCAGCAGCCTCATTGCAGGGGGTCCCAACTATGGCTACACCTTC

D: -
V: TRBV14
J: TRBJ2-3
size: -
CDR3: CASSQDWGPDTQYF
DNA: TGTGCCAGCAGCCAAGATTGGGGCCCAGATACGCAGTATTTT

D: -
V: TRBV6-5
J: TRBJ1-1
size: -
CDR3: CASSTGAGAFF
DNA: TGTGCCAGCAGCACCGGGGCAGGAGCTTTCTTT

D: -
V: TRBV27
J: TRBJ2-4
size: -
CDR3: CASRELLDTLAKNIQYF
DNA: TGTGCCAGCAGAGAACTCCTGGACACGCTAGCCAAAAACATTCAGTACTTC

D: -
V: TRBV13
J: TRBJ1-3
size: once
CDR3: CASSGVDSSGNTIYF
DNA: TGTGCCAGCAGCGGGGTGGACAGCTCTGGAAACACCATATATTTT

D: -
V: TRBV27
J: TRBJ2-2
size: once
CDR3: CASRVGAGELFF
DNA: TGTGCCAGCCGCGTGGGGGCCGGGGAGCTGTTTTTT

D: -
V: TRBV19
J: TRBJ2-2
size: large
CDR3: CASSILSGANTGELFF
DNA: TGTGCCAGTAGTATATTGTCCGGGGCCAACACCGGGGAGCTGTTTTTT

D: -
V: TRBV6-6
J: TRBJ2-7
size: -
CDR3: CASSYSGGIREYEQYF
DNA: TGTGCCAGCAGTTACTCCGGGGGCATAAGGGAGTACGAGCAGTACTTC

D: -
V: TRBV11-1
J: TRBJ2-2
size: -
CDR3: CASSLGTDFNTGELFF
DNA: TGTGCCAGCAGCTTAGGAACGGATTTTAACACCGGGGAGCTGTTTTTT

D: -
V: TRBV7-2
J: TRBJ1-3
size: -
CDR3: CASSFPGTTSGNTIYF
DNA: TGTGCCAGCAGCTTCCCCGGGACAACCTCTGGAAACACCATATATTTT

D: -
V: TRBV30
J: TRBJ1-4
size: -
CDR3: CAWTQGPGLSEKLFF
DNA: TGTGCCTGGACCCAGGGTCCAGGGCTTTCCGAAAAACTGTTTTTT

D: -
V: TRBV4-1
J: TRBJ1-6
size: -
CDR3: CASSQVTGDTSPLHF
DNA: TGTGCCAGCAGCCAAGTAACGGGTGATACTTCACCCCTCCACTTT

D: TRBD1
V: TRBV9
J: TRBJ2-1
size: -
CDR3: CASSVEQGNNEQFF
DNA: TGTGCCAGCAGCGTAGAACAGGGGAACAATGAGCAGTTCTTC

D: -
V: TRBV6-1
J: TRBJ2-5
size: -
CDR3: CASSEGREQETQYF
DNA: TGTGCCAGCAGTGAAGGAAGGGAGCAAGAGACCCAGTACTTC